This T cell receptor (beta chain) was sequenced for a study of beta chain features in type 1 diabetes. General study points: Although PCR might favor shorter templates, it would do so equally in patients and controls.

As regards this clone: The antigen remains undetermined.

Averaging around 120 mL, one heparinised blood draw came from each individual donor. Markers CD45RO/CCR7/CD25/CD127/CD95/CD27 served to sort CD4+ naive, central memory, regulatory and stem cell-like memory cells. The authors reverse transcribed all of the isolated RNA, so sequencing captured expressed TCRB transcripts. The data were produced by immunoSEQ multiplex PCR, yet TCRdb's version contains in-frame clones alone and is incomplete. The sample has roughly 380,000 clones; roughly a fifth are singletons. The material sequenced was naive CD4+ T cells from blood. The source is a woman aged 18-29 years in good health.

The DNA of the CDR3 is TGCAGCGTTGAAGGGGGCCAGGGGGGGAACACTGAAGCTTTCTTT. Protein sequence: CSVEGGQGGNTEAFF. The V gene is TRBV29-1, the J gene TRBJ1-1; 7 positions match TRBD1. Trimming at V came to 1 base and at J to 1 base, leaving 6 bases not matched to a gene. CDR3 size: 15 residues. CDR1 SQVTM and CDR2 ANQGSEA come from the germline V gene.